This T cell receptor beta chain is drawn from a study of T-cell reconstitution after alpha-beta-depleted transplantation in children. Preparation of the TCRbeta library was carried out with unique molecular identifiers. MiXCR was run by TCRdb on the PCR reads, yielding one entry per CDR3 protein. This sample has roughly 300,000 distinct CDR3 sequences, with around 10% found just once. This clonotype was seen at least ten times. Its antigen is unknown. Whole-study results and caveats: After transplant, high TCRbeta diversity at day 60 in some patients arose from surviving recipient T cells and thymic progenitors. From newly produced T cells came most of the T-cell counts and diversity one year after transplant.

The ends were cut back, 6 bases at V and 4 bases at J, with 17 bases in the middle. This CDR3 has 14 amino acids. CDR1 and CDR2 from the germline V gene are DFQATT and SNEGSKA (reference sequence). Material: peripheral blood, obtained 180 days after TCRalphabeta/CD19-depleted stem cell transplant. The chain carries TRBV20-1 and TRBJ2-3, with no clear D. The sequence came from a male patient between 2 and 15 years old who had a stem cell transplant for chronic granulomatous disease, so the T cells may come from the graft donor. The CDR3 bases are TGCAGTGCCGAGGCAAATACCGCCGCAGATACGCAGTATTTT. As protein: CSAEANTAADTQYF.